This T cell receptor beta chain was identified during a study of blood T cell repertoires in COVID-19. V was pared by 3 bases and J by 1 base, with 7 bases between. The CDR3 consists of 14 residues. From germline, CDR1 is SGHDN and CDR2 FVKESK. Assay used: immunoSEQ multiplex PCR; TCRdb lists only in-frame clones, some missing. The table shows 300,000 or so clones, with roughly 80% occurring only once. The origin of this receptor is a woman between 50 and 59 years old with active or convalescent COVID-19. The chain employs TRBV14 and TRBJ2-1; D is possibly TRBD1 (6 bases). The sequencing input was peripheral blood. For the CDR3, the DNA is TGTGCCAGCAGCCAGAGGGGGTCCTACAATGAGCAGTTCTTC. It specifies CASSQRGSYNEQFF. Combining the CDR3 with reference TRBV14 and TRBJ2-1 gives the whole variable domain EAGVTQFPSHSVIEKGQTVTLRCDPISGHDNLYWYRRVMGKEIKFLLHFVKESKQDESGMPNNRFLAERTGGTYSTLKVQPAELEDSGVYFCASSQRGSYNEQFFGPGTRLTVL.